Listed here is a single T cell receptor (beta chain). The sample holds one count of this clone. Its recognized antigen is unknown. Per-nucleotide qualities are absent, and no much larger clonotype sits a single base away. From the germline V gene (reference sequence), CDR1 is SEHNR and CDR2 is FQNEAQ. The junction shows trimming of 1 base on V and 1 base on J, plus 7 bases between the germline ends. From cysteine to phenylalanine, the CDR3 is 14 amino acids long. Solely the CDR3 DNA is kept, with 42 bases framed from the first base. The sample originates from a study of technical replicates of blood from several donors (dated by TCRdb to between 2016 and 2019). Preparation of the library involved the immunoSEQ multiplex PCR assay. TCRdb provides this immuneACCESS table in a form limited to in-frame rearrangements. Some clones are lacking; in checked studies, under half of them reflect an unresolved V gene, and why the rest are absent is not known. The sample records tens of thousands of clones, approximately 95% of which are singletons. The top ten constitute 0.36% of the sample.

This sequence was found in a human donor in good health. Sample: T cells isolated from PBMCs. This chain is built from TRBV7-9 and TRBJ1-1; the D gene is perhaps TRBD1, on 6 matching bases. CDR3 sequence: CASSLGTENTEAFF. In nucleotides, the sequence is TGTGCCAGCAGCTTAGGGACAGAGAACACTGAAGCTTTCTTT.